Presented here are 27 T cell receptor beta chains from one specimen sequenced in a study of cytomegalovirus exposure and HLA in healthy donors. Clones were sequenced by immunoSEQ multiplex PCR, and TCRdb holds only the in-frame ones, with some missing. Of around 250,000 clones listed, nearly 90% were seen once; the top ten hold 0.37%. Sequencing was performed on PBMCs. These receptors were taken from a woman aged 18-29 years in good health and CMV-seronegative.

The chain links TRBV29-1 to TRBJ2-1; maybe TRBD2 (6 bases). CDR1 and CDR2 (germline): SQVTM, ANQGSEA. This CDR3 region has 13 residues. Trimming removed 5 bases at V and 0 bases at J, with 8 bases between. Here the CDR3 reads CSVRGSSYNEQFF. As DNA, the CDR3 is TGCAGCGTTCGGGGGTCCTCCTACAATGAGCAGTTCTTC.

V usage is TRBV10-2 and J usage is TRBJ1-2, with 7 bases matching TRBD1. Germline loops: CDR1 WSHSY, CDR2 SAAADI. The CDR3 contains 15 residues. V lost 4 bases, J lost 6 bases, and 11 bases stayed unmatched. CDR3 DNA sequence: TGCGCCAGCAGTGTCGGGACAGTAGGAGTGAATGGCTACACCTTC. It codes for CASSVGTVGVNGYTF.

This rearrangement joins TRBV5-1 to TRBJ1-2; 8 bases map to TRBD1. CDR3 length: 13 residues. With V trimmed by 6 bases and J by 3 bases, 4 bases remained unmatched. Per the germline V gene, CDR1 is SGHRS and CDR2 is YFSETQ. The CDR3 sequence: CASTGTGDYGYTF. CDR3 sequence (DNA): TGCGCCAGCACCGGGACAGGCGACTATGGCTACACCTTC.

J is TRBJ2-2 and V is TRBV4-3, with a weak D call TRBD2 (7 bases). V was pared by 4 bases and J by 2 bases, with 17 bases between. The CDR3 is 17 residues long. Germline assignment: CDR1 LGHNA and CDR2 YSLEER. In DNA, the CDR3 is TGCGCCAGCAGCCCGGGCCTCGCGGGGGCAAACACCGGGGAGCTGTTTTTT. It specifies CASSPGLAGANTGELFF.

This clone appeared once. The chain combines TRBV6-5 with TRBJ2-7, with TRBD1 matching over 7 bases. V lost 4 bases to trimming and J lost 3 bases; unmatched junction nucleotides: 3. The germline V gene encodes CDR1 MNHEY and CDR2 SVGAGI. The CDR3 has 13 amino acids. Written as DNA, the CDR3 is TGTGCCAGCAGTTCGGGACAGTTCTACGAGCAGTACTTC. Translation gives CASSSGQFYEQYF.

In its sample, this clone was seen once. The rearrangement joins TRBV7-9 to TRBJ2-1; 13 positions agree with TRBD2. Trimming removed 4 bases from V and 0 bases from J; junction bases left unmatched: 3. The V gene's germline CDR1 is SEHNR and CDR2 FQNEAQ (reference sequence). The CDR3 contains 17 residues. For the CDR3, the DNA is TGTGCCAGCAGCTCCAGACTAGCGGGGGGCTCCTACAATGAGCAGTTCTTC. It encodes CASSSRLAGGSYNEQFF.

The V gene is TRBV5-4, the J gene TRBJ2-3; possibly TRBD2 for D (6 bases). This CDR3 is built from 14 residues. Trimming left V 1 base short and J 10 bases short, with 16 bases between. CDR1 is SGHNT, CDR2 YYREEE, per germline (reference sequence). In DNA form, the CDR3 reads TGTGCCAGCAGCTTGTACTGGAGGGTGACGGCGCAGTATTTT. It yields the protein CASSLYWRVTAQYF.

The chain recombines TRBV29-1 with TRBJ1-1, with D perhaps matching TRBD1 (5 bases). Trimming removed 7 bases from V and 0 bases from J, with 9 bases in between. This CDR3 region has 12 residues. The germline V gene has CDR1 SQVTM and CDR2 ANQGSEA. CDR3 coding DNA: TGCAGCGCCAGGGTCATGAACACTGAAGCTTTCTTT. Its protein product is CSARVMNTEAFF.

The rearrangement uses TRBV7-9 and TRBJ1-2; 10 nucleotides match TRBD1. Germline lookup yields CDR1 SEHNR and CDR2 FQNEAQ (reference sequence). The CDR3 contains 16 residues. Trimming at V came to 5 bases and at J to 3 bases, leaving 9 bases not matched to a gene. CDR3: CASSASLDRGDYGYTF. The CDR3, as DNA: TGTGCCAGCAGCGCGTCCCTGGACAGGGGGGACTATGGCTACACCTTC.

The rearrangement links TRBV5-1 to TRBJ2-3, with D possibly TRBD2 on 5 matching bases. Germline CDR1 reads SGHRS; CDR2 reads YFSETQ. Trimming took 7 bases from V and 2 from J, leaving 11 bases between them. The CDR3 is 13 residues long. The chain's CDR3 is CASRGVITDTQYF. The CDR3 bases are TGCGCCAGCCGGGGTGTCATCACAGATACGCAGTATTTT.

This clone has a handful of counts. Other DNA sequences in the sample encode the same CDR3. The chain links TRBV13 to TRBJ2-1; 14 positions agree with TRBD2. The CDR3 totals 16 residues. Germline V gene sequence: CDR1 PRHDT, CDR2 FYEKMQ (reference sequence). The V gene end was trimmed by 5 bases and the J gene end by 4 bases; junction bases not matched to a gene: 4. The CDR3: CASSPGLAGGYNEQFF. In DNA, the CDR3 is TGTGCCAGCAGCCCCGGACTAGCGGGGGGATACAATGAGCAGTTCTTC.

This rearrangement joins TRBV6-5 to TRBJ2-2; D gene uncertain. The germline V gene encodes CDR1 MNHEY and CDR2 SVGAGI. Deletions cut 4 bases from V and 6 bases from J, with 3 bases between. There are 11 residues in the CDR3. The CDR3: CASSSSGELFF. The CDR3 nucleotides read TGTGCCAGCAGTTCTTCCGGGGAGCTGTTTTTT.

CDR3 sequence: CASRKGGNGWYEQYF. CDR3 sequence (DNA): TGTGCCAGCAGGAAGGGAGGTAACGGGTGGTACGAGCAGTACTTC. The chain has TRBV28 and TRBJ2-7; TRBD2 is a possible D gene (6 bases). Germline values: CDR1 MDHEN, CDR2 SYDVKM. V was shortened by 6 bases and J by 4 bases, with 19 bases between the two germline ends. The CDR3 sequence is 15 residues long.

This clone was recorded once. The V gene is TRBV29-1, the J gene TRBJ2-7, with 7 bases aligning to TRBD2. Germline V CDR1 and CDR2: SQVTM, ANQGSEA. The CDR3 runs to 14 residues. CDR3 sequence (DNA): TGCAGCGTTAAAGAGCGGGGCCAGAACTACGAGCAGTACGTC. It yields the protein CSVKERGQNYEQYV.

The chain combines TRBV15 with TRBJ2-3; 9 positions match TRBD2. Germline CDR1 and CDR2: LNHNV and YYDKDF (reference sequence). V was pared by 0 bases and J by 6 bases, with 10 bases of the junction left unmatched. CDR3 length: 17 amino acids. CDR3 residues: CATSRDSGTSLRDTQYF. CDR3 bases: TGTGCCACCAGCAGAGATAGCGGGACTAGCCTGAGGGATACGCAGTATTTT.

The sample holds one count of this clone. The gene calls are TRBV4-1 and TRBJ2-3; 14 nucleotides line up with TRBD2. The CDR3 consists of 16 residues. Losses at the gene ends were 4 bases for V and 6 bases for J; bases not matched to a gene: 6. Germline CDR1 is MGHRA and CDR2 is YSYEKL. The CDR3 sequence is CASSLGLAGGGDTQYF. The CDR3 DNA is TGCGCCAGCAGCCTTGGACTAGCGGGGGGCGGGGATACGCAGTATTTT.

This chain connects TRBV7-9 to TRBJ2-1, with TRBD2 matching 8 bases. Germline V gives CDR1 SEHNR, CDR2 FQNEAQ (reference sequence). The CDR3 is 16 amino acids. V lost 5 bases to trimming and J lost 6 bases; unmatched junction nucleotides: 12. CDR3 DNA sequence: TGTGCCAGCAGCATCCGGGGGGGTACAACTGGCAATGAGCAGTTCTTC. As protein: CASSIRGGTTGNEQFF.

The chain uses TRBV7-8 and TRBJ1-1; possibly TRBD1 for D (5 bases). Trimming pared 4 bases from V and 5 bases from J, leaving 8 bases between. CDR3 length: 12 amino acids. The germline gives CDR1 SGHVS, CDR2 FQNEAQ. CDR3 coding DNA: TGTGCCAGCAGCTGGGGGGGTACTGAAGCTTTCTTT. Protein sequence: CASSWGGTEAFF.

The V and J genes are TRBV7-9 and TRBJ1-5; D is unclear. Germline CDR1 SEHNR, CDR2 FQNEAQ (reference sequence). The V end lost 1 base, the J end lost 7 bases, and 8 bases lay between the germline ends. The CDR3 is 13 residues long. This CDR3 reads CASSLGREQPQHF. In DNA form, the CDR3 reads TGTGCCAGCAGCTTAGGTCGGGAACAGCCCCAGCATTTT.

This clone was observed a few times. The chain recombines TRBV5-1 with TRBJ1-2, with 9 bases identical to TRBD1. The CDR3 contains 16 residues. The trim removed 0 bases at V and 6 bases at J, leaving 9 bases unmatched. Germline V gene lookup returns CDR1 SGHRS and CDR2 YFSETQ. CDR3 nucleotide sequence: TGCGCCAGCAGCTTGGCCGGGACAGGGTCTTGGGATGGCTACACCTTC. Translation: CASSLAGTGSWDGYTF.

V and J are TRBV4-3 and TRBJ2-1; 8 bases match TRBD1. Germline CDR1 is LGHNA and CDR2 is YSLEER. The ends lost 0 bases at V and 9 bases at J; junction bases unmatched: 7. The CDR3 sequence is 15 residues long. The CDR3: CASSQDLAGGSEQFF. In nucleotides, the CDR3 is TGCGCCAGCAGCCAAGATCTGGCAGGGGGCAGTGAGCAGTTCTTC.

This clone appeared a single time. The CDR3 loop is CASSPGTDYGYTF. The DNA of the CDR3 is TGTGCCAGCAGCCCGGGGACAGACTATGGCTACACCTTC. The chain links TRBV7-6 to TRBJ1-2; 7 bases are a match to TRBD1. Losses at the gene ends were 5 bases for V and 3 bases for J; bases not matched to a gene: 3. The CDR3 is 13 amino acids. In germline, CDR1 is SGHVS, CDR2 FNYEAQ.

The rearrangement links TRBV4-1 to TRBJ2-5; D possibly corresponds to TRBD1 (6 bases). V was pared by 1 base and J by 5 bases, with 11 bases between. The CDR3 is 14 amino acids. Germline lookup yields CDR1 MGHRA and CDR2 YSYEKL. CDR3 sequence: CASSQVERGETQYF. The CDR3, as DNA: TGCGCCAGCAGCCAAGTGGAGAGGGGGGAGACCCAGTACTTC.

V gene TRBV6-1 combines with J gene TRBJ1-5, with 7 bases aligning to TRBD1. V shed 3 bases and J 0 bases; nucleotides not matched to a gene: 11. This CDR3 spans 18 amino acids. From germline, CDR1 is MNHNS and CDR2 SASEGT. This chain's CDR3 is CASSDRDSPLYSNQPQHF. CDR3 DNA: TGTGCCAGCAGTGACCGGGACAGCCCTCTTTATAGCAATCAGCCCCAGCATTTT.

The rearrangement uses TRBV4-1 and TRBJ1-1; TRBD1 matches 7 bases. Germline V lookup: CDR1 MGHRA, CDR2 YSYEKL. V dropped 2 bases and J dropped 3; count of bases not matched to a gene: 6. The CDR3 has 15 amino acids. The CDR3 DNA reads TGCGCCAGCAGCCAACGGACAGGAGCCGACACTGAAGCTTTCTTT. This gives the protein CASSQRTGADTEAFF.

This chain uses TRBV6-1 with TRBJ1-1; D unclear. The CDR3 loop spans 14 amino acids. Trimming took off 5 bases at V and 1 base at J, with 11 bases between the two ends. Germline assignment: CDR1 MNHNS and CDR2 SASEGT. The CDR3 is CASSKVAGNTEAFF. CDR3 coding DNA: TGTGCCAGCAGTAAGGTGGCAGGGAACACTGAAGCTTTCTTT.

CDR3 in amino acids: CASSLGGDNEQFF. The DNA of the CDR3 is TGTGCCAGCAGCTTAGGGGGAGACAATGAGCAGTTCTTC. The chain uses TRBV11-3 and TRBJ2-1; perhaps TRBD2 as D (5 bases). Trimming took off 1 base at V and 5 bases at J, with 6 bases between the two ends. This CDR3 has 13 residues. CDR1 SGHNT and CDR2 YENEEA come from the germline V gene.